The 29 T cell receptor beta chains below come from one sample, sequenced in a study of CD8+ T cells in alopecia areata. The sequencing template was cDNA reverse transcribed from extracted RNA. This table comes from immunoSEQ multiplex PCR, and its TCRdb copy is limited to in-frame clones, with some not included. The table shows about 100,000 clones, with 58% occurring only once. The sequencing sample was made of NKG2D-low CD8+ T cells sorted from blood. All receptors come from a human donor with alopecia areata.

The table lists this clone with a few counts. J is TRBJ2-7 and V is TRBV13; TRBD1 aligns across 9 bases. Germline V lookup: CDR1 PRHDT, CDR2 FYEKMQ (reference sequence). V gave up 5 bases and J gave up 6 bases; unmatched junction bases: 11. This CDR3 is 15 amino acids long. Here the CDR3 DNA reads TGTGCCAGCAGCCCCTCCGGGACAGGGTGGACCGAGCAGTACTTC. This codes for CASSPSGTGWTEQYF.

This clone was seen only a few times. This chain connects TRBV27 to TRBJ2-2; TRBD1 or TRBD2 may be the D gene (5 bases each). V lost 6 bases to trimming and J lost 5 bases, with 16 bases between them. Germline-derived CDR1 and CDR2 are MNHEY and SMNVEV (reference sequence). This CDR3 is 15 amino acids long. CDR3 sequence (DNA): TGTGCCAGCAGCCCTCGGGACGGAGGAACCGGGGAGCTGTTTTTT. Protein product: CASSPRDGGTGELFF.

This chain uses TRBV5-6 with TRBJ2-2; D not resolved. The germline V gene has CDR1 SGHDT and CDR2 YYEEEE. Between the trimmed V and J ends, which lost 7 bases and 6 bases, there was a span of 7 bases. The CDR3 runs 11 residues. Written as DNA, the CDR3 is TGTGCCAGCGGCGACGCCGGGGAGCTGTTTTTT. Protein product: CASGDAGELFF.

The chain carries TRBV5-1 and TRBJ2-5, with TRBD1 matching over 7 bases. There are 16 residues in the CDR3. Trimming took 3 bases from V and 2 from J; bases not matched to a gene: 10. Germline CDR1 is SGHRS and CDR2 is YFSETQ. CDR3 loop: CASSWDPGQLQETQYF. In DNA form, the CDR3 reads TGCGCCAGCAGCTGGGACCCGGGACAGCTACAAGAGACCCAGTACTTC. The full variable domain, its missing parts supplied by reference TRBV5-1 and TRBJ2-5, is KAGVTQTPRYLIKTRGQQVTLSCSPISGHRSVSWYQQTPGQGLQFLFEYFSETQRNKGNFPGRFSGRQFSNSRSEMNVSTLELGDSALYLCASSWDPGQLQETQYFGPGTRLLVL.

This sequence joins TRBV27 and TRBJ2-1, with 8 bases lining up with TRBD1. Unmatched junction bases numbered 6, after V lost 6 bases and J lost 5 bases. This CDR3 has 14 amino acids. CDR1 MNHEY and CDR2 SMNVEV come from the germline V gene (reference sequence). The CDR3 loop is CASRQAGGHNEQFF. As DNA, the CDR3 is TGTGCCAGCAGGCAGGCAGGGGGCCACAATGAGCAGTTCTTC.

V usage is TRBV7-9 and J usage is TRBJ1-1, with D unclear. This CDR3 is built from 14 residues. V lost 5 bases and J lost 1, with 11 bases in between. Germline CDR1 and CDR2: SEHNR and FQNEAQ (reference sequence). The CDR3 reads CASSPWAENTEAFF. The DNA of the CDR3 is TGTGCCAGCAGCCCCTGGGCTGAGAACACTGAAGCTTTCTTT.

The rearrangement uses TRBV4-1 and TRBJ1-2; D ambiguous. The CDR3 runs to 15 residues. The germline gives CDR1 MGHRA, CDR2 YSYEKL. V was trimmed by 0 bases and J by 2 bases, leaving 10 bases between them. Written as DNA, the CDR3 is TGCGCCAGCAGCCAAGATCCAACAGAGAACTATGGCTACACCTTC. Its translation is CASSQDPTENYGYTF.

This clone was seen once. CDR3 in amino acids: CASSLWDRTDTQYF. CDR3 sequence (DNA): TGTGCCAGCAGTTTATGGGACCGCACAGATACGCAGTATTTT. J is TRBJ2-3 and V is TRBV27; possibly TRBD1 or TRBD2 for D (5 bases each). V was clipped by 1 base and J by 1 base, with 6 bases between them. CDR3 size: 14 residues. Germline CDR1 is MNHEY and CDR2 is SMNVEV (reference sequence).

V gene TRBV27 combines with J gene TRBJ2-7; either TRBD1 or TRBD2 may supply D (5 bases each). From germline, CDR1 is MNHEY and CDR2 SMNVEV (reference sequence). CDR3 length equals 13 residues. V was cut by 6 bases and J by 4 bases, with 13 bases left in between. CDR3 nucleotide sequence: TGTGCCAGCAGCCCGGGACCTACATACGAGCAGTACTTC. Translated: CASSPGPTYEQYF.

The chain couples TRBV30 to TRBJ2-1; TRBD2 matches at 8 bases. This CDR3 has 13 residues. J was trimmed by 7 bases and V by 6 bases; bases with no gene match: 8. CDR1 is GTSNPN, CDR2 SVGIG, per germline (reference sequence). CDR3 nucleotides: TGTGCCTGCCCCAGCGGGAGAGGGAATGAGCAGTTCTTC. Encoded protein: CACPSGRGNEQFF.

The V and J genes are TRBV27 and TRBJ2-3; 8 nucleotides match TRBD1. CDR3 size: 12 residues. Germline V gene sequence: CDR1 MNHEY, CDR2 SMNVEV (reference sequence). The ends lost 10 bases at V and 4 bases at J; junction bases unmatched: 4. The CDR3 loop reads CATRQGSDTQYF. In DNA form, the CDR3 reads TGTGCCACCAGACAGGGGTCAGATACGCAGTATTTT.

This sequence joins TRBV15 and TRBJ2-7, with 8 bases matching TRBD1. The CDR3 runs to 15 residues. Germline V gives CDR1 LNHNV, CDR2 YYDKDF (reference sequence). The J segment lost 0 bases and the V segment lost 4 bases, leaving 5 bases of the junction unmatched. This chain's CDR3 is CATSKPGQDSYEQYF. CDR3 sequence (DNA): TGTGCCACCAGCAAGCCGGGACAGGACTCCTACGAGCAGTACTTC. Based on the CDR3 plus reference TRBV15 and TRBJ2-7, the full variable domain is DAMVIQNPRYQVTQFGKPVTLSCSQTLNHNVMYWYQQKSSQAPKLLFHYYDKDFNNEADTPDNFQSRRPNTSFCFLDIRSPGLGDTAMYLCATSKPGQDSYEQYFGPGTRLTVT.

The gene calls are TRBV29-1 and TRBJ2-7, with TRBD1 as a possible D gene (5 bases). The CDR3 is 15 amino acids. V was trimmed by 6 bases and J by 0 bases, leaving 18 bases between them. CDR1 and CDR2 from the germline V gene are SQVTM and ANQGSEA. DNA for the CDR3: TGCAGCGTAATTAAAGCGACAGACCTCTCCTACGAGCAGTACTTC. Protein sequence: CSVIKATDLSYEQYF.

The genes are TRBV6-5 and TRBJ2-2; unclear D gene. The CDR3 has 12 residues. Germline V gives CDR1 MNHEY, CDR2 SVGAGI. Between the trimmed V and J ends, which lost 5 bases and 4 bases, there was a span of 5 bases. CDR3: CASSPRTGELFF. CDR3 nucleotides: TGTGCCAGCAGTCCTCGCACCGGGGAGCTGTTTTTT.

The V and J genes are TRBV7-6 and TRBJ2-5, with D hard to call. V was trimmed by 2 bases and J by 2 bases, leaving 21 bases between them. Germline V gives CDR1 SGHVS, CDR2 FNYEAQ. The CDR3 has 18 amino acids. The CDR3 spells CASSLKGPDPLPQETQYF. CDR3 bases: TGTGCCAGCAGCTTAAAAGGGCCTGATCCACTGCCTCAAGAGACCCAGTACTTC.

The chain links TRBV7-6 to TRBJ2-3; either TRBD1 or TRBD2 may supply D (6 bases each). CDR1 is SGHVS, CDR2 FNYEAQ, per germline. Trimming stripped 0 bases from V and 6 bases from J, with 10 bases between. This CDR3 is 14 amino acids long. The CDR3 here is CASSLAGGRDTQYF. The CDR3 nucleotides read TGTGCCAGCAGCTTAGCAGGGGGGCGGGATACGCAGTATTTT.

As DNA, the CDR3 is TGTGCCAGCAAACAGGGTATCGGCTACACCTTC. Encoded protein: CASKQGIGYTF. The gene calls are TRBV6-5 and TRBJ1-2; the D gene is possibly TRBD1 (6 bases). V shed 7 bases and J shed 8 bases, with 11 bases lying between them. The CDR3 runs to 11 residues. CDR1 and CDR2 (germline): MNHEY, SVGAGI.

Notes on this clone: Additional DNA sequences in this sample encode the identical CDR3. The V and J genes are TRBV27 and TRBJ1-1; perhaps TRBD1 as D (5 bases). Germline V lookup: CDR1 MNHEY, CDR2 SMNVEV (reference sequence). The CDR3 is 13 residues long. V was shortened by 5 bases and J by 0 bases, with 7 bases between the two germline ends. CDR3 protein: CASSLTVNTEAFF. The CDR3 DNA follows: TGTGCCAGCAGTCTGACAGTGAACACTGAAGCTTTCTTT.

The chain couples TRBV29-1 to TRBJ2-1, with 9 bases matching TRBD2. Germline V CDR1 and CDR2: SQVTM, ANQGSEA. The CDR3 loop spans 11 amino acids. The junction had 3 bases not matched to a gene; V was cut back by 7 bases and J by 8 bases. Here the CDR3 DNA reads TGCAGCGAACTAGCGGGCGATGAGCAGTTCTTC. It yields the protein CSELAGDEQFF.

This clone was recorded a few times. This chain joins TRBV29-1 and TRBJ2-2; D is unresolved. The CDR3 sequence is 12 residues long. V lost 0 bases and J 7 bases, leaving 6 bases between the germline ends. The germline V gene encodes CDR1 SQVTM and CDR2 ANQGSEA. DNA for the CDR3: TGCAGCGTTGAAGATTTTGGCGGGGAGCTGTTTTTT. This translates into CSVEDFGGELFF.

The V and J genes are TRBV27 and TRBJ1-1; D uncertain. The germline V and J ends were trimmed by 8 bases and 2 bases, with 15 bases remaining between them. This CDR3 has 14 residues. Germline V CDR1 and CDR2: MNHEY, SMNVEV (reference sequence). The CDR3 DNA sequence: TGTGCCAGCGCAGTTTTATCATTTAACACTGAAGCTTTCTTT. It translates to CASAVLSFNTEAFF.

The gene calls are TRBV5-6 and TRBJ2-1, with 7 bases identical to TRBD1. The CDR3 covers 14 residues. The V and J ends lost 3 bases and 7 bases, in that order; junction bases with no gene match: 7. Germline V CDR1 and CDR2: SGHDT, YYEEEE. The CDR3 nucleotides are TGTGCCAGCAGCTGGGGGACAGTTGGGAATGAGCAGTTCTTC. This codes for CASSWGTVGNEQFF.

The chain uses TRBV28 and TRBJ1-1; D unclear. The V end lost 8 bases, the J end lost 7 bases, and 17 bases lay between the germline ends. Germline-derived CDR1 and CDR2 are MDHEN and SYDVKM. CDR3 length equals 13 residues. The CDR3 DNA reads TGTGCCAGCCGGAGCCGGGAGGACGGTGAAGCTTTCTTT. Its protein is CASRSREDGEAFF.

V is TRBV9 and J is TRBJ2-1; 9 bases match TRBD1. Germline values: CDR1 SGDLS, CDR2 YYNGEE. With V trimmed by 1 base and J by 8 bases, 13 bases remained unmatched. CDR3 length equals 17 residues. Here the CDR3 reads CASSVSPPGQGSHEQFF. CDR3 nucleotides: TGTGCCAGCAGCGTATCCCCTCCGGGACAGGGAAGTCATGAGCAGTTCTTC. The full variable domain, completed using reference TRBV9 and TRBJ2-1, is DSGVTQTPKHLITATGQRVTLRCSPRSGDLSVYWYQQSLDQGLQFLIQYYNGEERAKGNILERFSAQQFPDLHSELNLSSLELGDSALYFCASSVSPPGQGSHEQFFGPGTRLTVL.

The CDR3 DNA is TGTGCCAGCAGCTTCGGGACTAGCGGGAATGAGCAGTTCTTC. As protein: CASSFGTSGNEQFF. The chain uses TRBV9 and TRBJ2-1, with TRBD2 matching 12 bases. The length of the CDR3 is 14 residues. The germline V gene encodes CDR1 SGDLS and CDR2 YYNGEE. V dropped 4 bases and J dropped 7; count of bases not matched to a gene: 3. The whole variable domain, filled in from reference TRBV9 and TRBJ2-1, reads DSGVTQTPKHLITATGQRVTLRCSPRSGDLSVYWYQQSLDQGLQFLIQYYNGEERAKGNILERFSAQQFPDLHSELNLSSLELGDSALYFCASSFGTSGNEQFFGPGTRLTVL.

V and J are TRBV5-1 and TRBJ1-2; D uncertain. The CDR3 extends over 13 amino acids. The V gene's germline CDR1 is SGHRS and CDR2 YFSETQ. Trimming removed 6 bases from V and 4 bases from J, with 13 bases in between. The CDR3 coding sequence is TGCGCCAGCACCCTGGCGGAAGGCTATGGCTACACCTTC. Translation: CASTLAEGYGYTF. Looking up the rest from reference TRBV5-1 and TRBJ1-2 gives the full variable domain: KAGVTQTPRYLIKTRGQQVTLSCSPISGHRSVSWYQQTPGQGLQFLFEYFSETQRNKGNFPGRFSGRQFSNSRSEMNVSTLELGDSALYLCASTLAEGYGYTFGSGTRLTVV.

The CDR3 nucleotides read TGTGCCAGCAGTTCGGGGCTTGAAGCTTTCTTT. Protein product: CASSSGLEAFF. This chain links TRBV27 with TRBJ1-1; D might be TRBD1 (5 bases). Trimming pared 4 bases from V and 7 bases from J, leaving 7 bases between. The CDR3 is 11 residues long. Per germline, CDR1 MNHEY and CDR2 SMNVEV (reference sequence).

J is TRBJ1-5 and V is TRBV2; no reliable D call. The germline V gene encodes CDR1 SNHLY and CDR2 FYNNEI. V was clipped by 6 bases and J by 7 bases, with 19 bases between them. This CDR3 spans 15 amino acids. The CDR3 DNA reads TGTGCCAGCAGGTCCGTTCTGGGCCGCGGGCAGCCCCAGCATTTT. Translation gives CASRSVLGRGQPQHF.

The chain combines TRBV27 with TRBJ2-2; a weak D match, TRBD2 (5 bases). Trimming removed 6 bases at V and 6 bases at J, with 8 bases between. From germline, CDR1 is MNHEY and CDR2 SMNVEV (reference sequence). This CDR3 is 12 amino acids long. The CDR3 sequence is CASSGIPGELFF. Written as DNA, the CDR3 is TGTGCCAGCAGCGGGATCCCCGGGGAGCTGTTTTTT.